The TCR beta chain under discussion was sequenced for a study of CD8 T cells in ankylosing spondylitis. Findings and limits, study-wide: Peripheral blood samples showed relatively rare disease-linked clones, and these clones were CD8+. Made up of eight or nine highly homologous variants, a TCR beta motif appeared characteristic of ankylosing spondylitis blood. Reactive arthritis synovial fluid and blood were previously reported to contain some motif variants. Significant enrichment of disease-linked clones was reportedly seen in matched ankylosing spondylitis synovial fluid.

For TCR beta, libraries came from quantitative 5'-RACE with molecular barcodes. MiXCR, run by TCRdb on the 5' RACE reads, gives a single entry per CDR3 protein. The sample contains 450,000 to 550,000 distinct CDR3 sequences, about 5.2% of which appear only once. This clonotype has at least ten counts. Its antigen is not known. Germline V gives CDR1 MNHEY, CDR2 SMNVEV (reference sequence). Trimming left V 1 base short and J 2 bases short, with 5 bases between. CDR3 length: 13 amino acids. The sequenced sample was blood, either unsorted or a sorted T cell fraction (not recorded which). V is TRBV27 and J is TRBJ1-2; no reliable D call. The receptor's source is a male donor with ankylosing spondylitis. Here the CDR3 reads CASSLFRNYGYTF. For the CDR3, the DNA is TGTGCCAGCAGTTTATTTCGGAACTATGGCTACACCTTC.